The 29 T cell receptor beta chains in this list originate from one sample, sequenced in a study of cytomegalovirus exposure and HLA in healthy donors (dated by TCRdb to the late 2010s). The library was made by the immunoSEQ multiplex PCR assay. In its TCRdb copy, this immuneACCESS table keeps in-frame sequences only and misses some clones. Where compared with another copy, unresolved V genes explain less than half of these, and the others have no known cause. This sample is represented by about 140,000 clones; around 80% of them were singletons. The ten largest clonotypes hold 25% to 30% of the sample. Material: PBMCs. All receptors derive from a man aged 30 to 45 in good health and CMV-seropositive.

This clone is a singleton in its sample. V is TRBV10-2 and J is TRBJ2-7; perhaps TRBD1 as D (6 bases). This CDR3 is built from 15 residues. V lost 8 bases and J lost 3, with 20 bases in between. Looked up from germline, CDR1 is WSHSY and CDR2 is SAAADI. The CDR3 bases are TGCGCCAGCGGGGACCCTAGGGGGAATCTCTACGAGCAGTACTTC. This codes for CASGDPRGNLYEQYF.

The chain carries TRBV27 and TRBJ1-2; 9 nucleotides align to TRBD1. The CDR3 covers 17 residues. V gave up 3 bases and J gave up 2 bases; unmatched junction bases: 10. Germline CDR1 and CDR2: MNHEY and SMNVEV (reference sequence). The CDR3 is CASSFVGQGGGNYGYTF. The CDR3 nucleotides read TGTGCCAGCAGTTTCGTGGGACAGGGCGGCGGGAACTATGGCTACACCTTC.

J is TRBJ1-6 and V is TRBV6-1; 7 bases align to TRBD1. CDR3 length: 13 residues. Per germline, CDR1 MNHNS and CDR2 SASEGT. The J segment lost 10 bases and the V segment lost 7 bases, leaving 7 bases of the junction unmatched. The CDR3 loop reads CASMTGFDSPLHF. Here the CDR3 DNA reads TGTGCCAGCATGACAGGGTTTGACTCACCCCTCCACTTT.

J is TRBJ1-2 and V is TRBV6-4; TRBD1 matches 8 bases. Germline-derived CDR1 and CDR2 are MRHNA and SNTAGT. CDR3 size: 15 residues. The trim removed 0 bases at V and 4 bases at J, leaving 4 bases unmatched. The CDR3 DNA is TGTGCCAGCAGTGACTCGTCACAGGGGGGCTATGGCTACACCTTC. Translating gives CASSDSSQGGYGYTF.

About this clone itself: Other DNA sequences from this sample encode an identical CDR3 as well. The chain combines TRBV6-1 with TRBJ2-1, with 11 bases fitting TRBD2. This CDR3 has 15 residues. Germline CDR1 reads MNHNS; CDR2 reads SASEGT. The junction had 5 bases not matched to a gene; V was cut back by 3 bases and J by 7 bases. The CDR3 loop reads CASSEGLAVLNEQFF. The CDR3 coding sequence is TGTGCCAGCAGTGAGGGACTAGCGGTTCTTAATGAGCAGTTCTTC.

This chain links TRBV4-1 with TRBJ2-2, with 9 nucleotides matching TRBD2. V lost 1 base and J lost 6; bases outside the gene matches: 9. Germline V CDR1 and CDR2: MGHRA, YSYEKL. CDR3 length: 17 residues. CDR3: CASSQGGGGRVSGELFF. CDR3 DNA sequence: TGCGCCAGCAGCCAAGGCGGTGGCGGGAGGGTGTCCGGGGAGCTGTTTTTT.

The J gene is TRBJ2-3, the V gene TRBV7-2; TRBD2 is a possible D gene (6 bases). The V end lost 1 base, the J end lost 3 bases, and 11 bases lay between the germline ends. CDR3 length: 15 residues. The germline CDR1 and CDR2 sequences are SGHTA and FQGNSA. This chain's CDR3 is CASSLGERATDTQYF. The CDR3 bases are TGTGCCAGCAGCTTAGGCGAGCGGGCAACAGATACGCAGTATTTT.

Regarding this clone: This same CDR3 is encoded by further DNA sequences in the sample. The chain is built from TRBV7-3 and TRBJ1-2; a weak D match, TRBD1 (5 bases). V was clipped by 1 base and J by 4 bases, with 10 bases between them. This CDR3 has 14 residues. Germline CDR1 is SGHTA and CDR2 is FQGTGA. The chain's CDR3 is CASSLSGGGYGYTF. CDR3 coding DNA: TGTGCCAGCAGCTTAAGCGGGGGTGGCTATGGCTACACCTTC. Supplemented by reference TRBV7-3 and TRBJ1-2, the full variable domain reads GAGVSQTPSNKVTEKGKYVELRCDPISGHTALYWYRQSLGQGPEFLIYFQGTGAADDSGLPNDRFFAVRPEGSVSTLKIQRTERGDSAVYLCASSLSGGGYGYTFGSGTRLTVV.

J is TRBJ1-2 and V is TRBV5-4; 7 bases map to TRBD1. Unmatched junction bases numbered 12, after V lost 4 bases and J lost 6 bases. The CDR3 has 15 amino acids. CDR1 and CDR2 from the germline V gene are SGHNT and YYREEE (reference sequence). CDR3 bases: TGTGCCAGCAGCCCGTATGACAGGGTCTGGGATGGCTACACCTTC. Translating it yields CASSPYDRVWDGYTF.

The rearrangement links TRBV11-3 to TRBJ2-3; 8 bases line up with TRBD2. Germline loops: CDR1 SGHNT, CDR2 YENEEA. CDR3 length: 16 residues. The J segment lost 4 bases and the V segment lost 5 bases, leaving 11 bases of the junction unmatched. Here the CDR3 DNA reads TGTGCCAGCAGCCTCGGGAGTGGCGGGAGGTCAGATACGCAGTATTTT. Residues: CASSLGSGGRSDTQYF.

The chain uses TRBV27 and TRBJ2-1; maybe TRBD1 (6 bases). The CDR3 contains 12 residues. Germline values: CDR1 MNHEY, CDR2 SMNVEV (reference sequence). The ends were cut back, 5 bases at V and 7 bases at J, with 9 bases in the middle. The CDR3 DNA reads TGTGCCAGCAGTGTACAGGGAAATGAGCAGTTCTTC. It codes for CASSVQGNEQFF.

The rearrangement uses TRBV9 and TRBJ1-5, with D tentatively TRBD1 (6 bases). Trimming removed 4 bases at V and 5 bases at J, with 10 bases between. Per the germline V gene, CDR1 is SGDLS and CDR2 is YYNGEE. CDR3 length: 13 residues. CDR3 sequence (DNA): TGTGCCAGCAGCCCTACAGGGTATCAGCCCCAGCATTTT. Its protein product is CASSPTGYQPQHF.

CDR3 bases: TGTGCCTGGAGTAGACAGGGATCAAACATTCAGTACTTC. It specifies CAWSRQGSNIQYF. This chain links TRBV30 with TRBJ2-4, with 7 bases lining up with TRBD1. Germline loops: CDR1 GTSNPN, CDR2 SVGIG (reference sequence). The J segment lost 6 bases and the V segment lost 2 bases, leaving 4 bases of the junction unmatched. This CDR3 is built from 13 residues.

This rearrangement joins TRBV2 to TRBJ1-6; D remains unclear. Trimming removed 2 bases from V and 8 bases from J, with 7 bases in between. CDR1 SNHLY and CDR2 FYNNEI come from the germline V gene. This CDR3 comprises 13 residues. The CDR3 here is CASSERLDSPLHF. DNA for the CDR3: TGTGCCAGCAGTGAAAGACTTGATTCACCCCTCCACTTT.

The chain employs TRBV4-2 and TRBJ2-3, with TRBD2 matching 14 bases. The CDR3 totals 16 residues. The germline gives CDR1 LGHNA, CDR2 YNFKEQ. Losses at the gene ends were 5 bases for V and 3 bases for J; bases not matched to a gene: 4. The CDR3: CASSAGTSGSTDTQYF. The CDR3 DNA reads as TGTGCCAGCAGCGCAGGGACTAGCGGGAGTACAGATACGCAGTATTTT.

V usage is TRBV7-6 and J usage is TRBJ2-7, with 13 bases lining up with TRBD2. With V trimmed by 6 bases and J by 5 bases, 4 bases remained unmatched. This CDR3 comprises 14 residues. In germline, CDR1 is SGHVS, CDR2 FNYEAQ. CDR3 protein: CASRRLAGGHEQYF. As DNA, the CDR3 is TGTGCCAGCAGACGACTAGCGGGAGGCCACGAGCAGTACTTC.

The rearrangement uses TRBV25-1 and TRBJ2-7; TRBD1 matches at 7 bases. From germline, CDR1 is MGHDK and CDR2 SYGVNS. V shed 4 bases, J shed 5 bases, and the junction held 14 bases outside the gene matches. The CDR3 totals 16 residues. The CDR3 region has the DNA TGTGCCAGCAGTGGGGGCCTCCCAGGGGGTTTCGACGAGCAGTACTTC. Translated: CASSGGLPGGFDEQYF.

The J gene is TRBJ1-1, the V gene TRBV11-2; possible D gene TRBD1, 5 bases. Per the germline V gene, CDR1 is SGHAT and CDR2 is FQNNGV. The CDR3 contains 16 residues. V gave up 2 bases and J gave up 0 bases, with 13 bases separating them. CDR3 in DNA: TGTGCCAGCAGCTTAATTCCTCAGGGAATGAACACTGAAGCTTTCTTT. Translated, it gives CASSLIPQGMNTEAFF.

The rearrangement links TRBV20-1 to TRBJ2-7; no definite D call. The CDR3 consists of 11 residues. Trimming cost V 6 bases and J 5 bases, with 11 bases left between them. The V gene's germline CDR1 is DFQATT and CDR2 SNEGSKA (reference sequence). CDR3 sequence: CSATTRDEQYF. CDR3 DNA: TGCAGTGCCACCACCCGGGACGAGCAGTACTTC.

The chain uses TRBV15 and TRBJ1-5; perhaps TRBD1 as D (6 bases). Per germline, CDR1 LNHNV and CDR2 YYDKDF (reference sequence). V gave up 0 bases and J gave up 4 bases, with 7 bases separating them. This CDR3 has 14 amino acids. CDR3 nucleotide sequence: TGTGCCACCAGCAGAGAAAGGGGGAATCAGCCCCAGCATTTT. This codes for CATSRERGNQPQHF. Full variable domain (outside the CDR3, taken from reference TRBV15 and TRBJ1-5): DAMVIQNPRYQVTQFGKPVTLSCSQTLNHNVMYWYQQKSSQAPKLLFHYYDKDFNNEADTPDNFQSRRPNTSFCFLDIRSPGLGDTAMYLCATSRERGNQPQHFGDGTRLSIL.

The chain joins TRBV5-1 to TRBJ2-1; 13 nucleotides match TRBD2. CDR1 is SGHRS, CDR2 YFSETQ, per germline. The CDR3 spans 19 residues. Trimming removed 0 bases from V and 0 bases from J; junction bases left unmatched: 6. In nucleotides, the CDR3 is TGCGCCAGCAGCTTGGACGGGACTAGCGGGACCAGCTCCTACAATGAGCAGTTCTTC. Translated, it gives CASSLDGTSGTSSYNEQFF.

This chain connects TRBV2 to TRBJ2-7; D possibly corresponds to TRBD2 (6 bases). The germline V gene has CDR1 SNHLY and CDR2 FYNNEI. V was shortened by 4 bases and J by 4 bases, with 14 bases between the two germline ends. CDR3 length: 14 residues. The CDR3 sequence is CASSGVRDVYEQYF. The CDR3 nucleotides are TGTGCCAGCAGTGGAGTGCGGGATGTTTACGAGCAGTACTTC.

The chain is built from TRBV2 and TRBJ2-5, with a weak D call TRBD2 (5 bases). The CDR3 covers 13 residues. Germline-derived CDR1 and CDR2 are SNHLY and FYNNEI. The germline V and J ends were trimmed by 5 bases and 5 bases, with 12 bases remaining between them. CDR3 amino acids: CASSPRLIETQYF. DNA for the CDR3: TGTGCCAGCAGTCCCAGACTAATTGAGACCCAGTACTTC.

J is TRBJ2-7 and V is TRBV5-6; no definite D call. Deletions cut 1 base from V and 2 bases from J, with 10 bases between. Germline values: CDR1 SGHDT, CDR2 YYEEEE. CDR3 length: 14 amino acids. This chain's CDR3 is CASSLLRGAYEQYF. The CDR3 DNA reads TGTGCCAGCAGCTTGTTACGCGGAGCCTACGAGCAGTACTTC.

This chain connects TRBV5-8 to TRBJ2-2; D possibly corresponds to TRBD1 (6 bases). Between the trimmed V and J ends, which lost 4 bases and 2 bases, there was a span of 12 bases. CDR1 and CDR2 (germline): SGHTS, YDEGEE. CDR3 length equals 15 residues. The CDR3 sequence: CASSPPGTNTGELFF. The CDR3 DNA reads TGTGCCAGCAGCCCCCCCGGGACAAACACCGGGGAGCTGTTTTTT.

The genes are TRBV9 and TRBJ2-1, with D uncertain. Germline V gene lookup returns CDR1 SGDLS and CDR2 YYNGEE. The CDR3 length is 14 residues. V shed 0 bases and J shed 0 bases, with 4 bases lying between them. CDR3 amino acids: CASSVDSSYNEQFF. In DNA, the CDR3 is TGTGCCAGCAGCGTAGATAGCTCCTACAATGAGCAGTTCTTC.

This clone has only a few counts. The rearrangement uses TRBV29-1 and TRBJ1-2; D is unresolved. Germline CDR1 SQVTM, CDR2 ANQGSEA. V gave up 5 bases and J gave up 7 bases, with 8 bases separating them. This CDR3 region has 10 residues. The CDR3: CSVISPGYTF. In DNA form, the CDR3 reads TGCAGCGTTATTAGTCCTGGCTACACCTTC.

This chain uses TRBV19 with TRBJ1-4; perhaps TRBD1 as D (5 bases). Germline assignment: CDR1 LNHDA and CDR2 SQIVND (reference sequence). V was trimmed by 5 bases and J by 7 bases, leaving 11 bases between them. This CDR3 comprises 13 residues. The CDR3 loop reads CASSGQGGEKLFF. CDR3 nucleotide sequence: TGTGCCAGTAGTGGGCAGGGAGGTGAAAAACTGTTTTTT.

This chain joins TRBV7-2 and TRBJ2-1, with D perhaps matching TRBD2 (6 bases). The CDR3 is made up of 15 amino acids. Trimming took off 5 bases at V and 1 base at J, with 12 bases between the two ends. Germline CDR1 reads SGHTA; CDR2 reads FQGNSA. CDR3 protein: CASSGRGASYNEQFF. CDR3 nucleotides: TGTGCCAGCAGCGGGCGGGGTGCATCCTACAATGAGCAGTTCTTC.